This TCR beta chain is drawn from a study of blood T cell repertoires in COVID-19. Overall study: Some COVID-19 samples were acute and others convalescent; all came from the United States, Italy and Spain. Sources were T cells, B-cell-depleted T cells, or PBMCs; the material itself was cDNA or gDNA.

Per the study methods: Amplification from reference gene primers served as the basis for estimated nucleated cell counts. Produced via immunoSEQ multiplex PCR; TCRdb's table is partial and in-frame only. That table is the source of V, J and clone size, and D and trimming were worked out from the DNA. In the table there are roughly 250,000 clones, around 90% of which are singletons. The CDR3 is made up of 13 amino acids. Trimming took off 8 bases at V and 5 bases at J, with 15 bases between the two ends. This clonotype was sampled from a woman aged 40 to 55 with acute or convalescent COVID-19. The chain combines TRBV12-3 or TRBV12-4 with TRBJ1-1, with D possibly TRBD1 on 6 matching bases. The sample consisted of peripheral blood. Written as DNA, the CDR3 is TGTGCCAGCGGGGGCAGCCTGGGGACTGAAGCTTTCTTT. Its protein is CASGGSLGTEAFF.